This TCR beta chain is from a study of shared clonotypes between healthy human individuals. The protocol was immunoSEQ multiplex PCR, while the TCRdb copy is restricted to in-frame clones and leaves out a portion. The sample yields about 800,000 clones, about 97% seen once. Naive CD8 isolation took CD45RO-negative cells positively selected for CCR7 and excluded terminally differentiated effector memory CD45RA+ cells. The CDR3 runs 15 residues. The germline V gene encodes CDR1 LNHDA and CDR2 SQIVND (reference sequence). V lost 3 bases to trimming and J lost 5 bases; unmatched junction nucleotides: 7. The sequencing input was naive CD8+ T cells sorted from blood. The sequence came from a man in his thirties or forties in good health. The gene calls are TRBV19 and TRBJ2-5; 9 bases are a match to TRBD1. The CDR3 here is CASSIPTGGGETQYF. CDR3 coding DNA: TGTGCCAGTAGTATTCCGACAGGGGGTGGCGAGACCCAGTACTTC.